This T cell receptor beta chain originates from a study of identical twins. Germline CDR1 is DFQATT and CDR2 is SNEGSKA (reference sequence). J lost 4 bases, V lost 4 bases, and 2 bases had no gene match. The CDR3 runs to 13 residues. Each CDR3 protein is one row after TCRdb ran MiXCR on the 5' RACE reads. The sample includes about 890,000 distinct CDR3 sequences, more than 9% of them seen just once. This clonotype showed up just a few times. Another study also made use of these data, one on yellow fever vaccine responses in identical twins.

The J gene is TRBJ1-1, the V gene TRBV20-1; 11 nucleotides match TRBD1. The source is a woman in her late teens or twenties in good health. The source material was PBMCs. Written as DNA, the CDR3 is TGCAGTGCTAAGGGACAGGGGGTCACTGAAGCTTTCTTT. It specifies CSAKGQGVTEAFF.